These 32 T cell receptor beta chains were all obtained from the same sample, sequenced in a study of chronic HIV infection and antiretroviral therapy. TCRdb reprocessed the 5' RACE reads via MiXCR and lists one record per CDR3 protein. The sample yields about 48,000 distinct CDR3 sequences, about 20% seen once. The specimen was peripheral blood. The source of these receptors is an adult who had HIV and had not received antiretroviral therapy, or was an uninfected healthy control (not recorded which).

The chain carries TRBV7-2 and TRBJ2-3, with 15 bases identical to TRBD2. Germline V gives CDR1 SGHTA, CDR2 FQGNSA. This CDR3 comprises 17 residues. The trim removed 6 bases at V and 2 bases at J, leaving 6 bases unmatched. CDR3 sequence: CASSYRTSGRVTDTQYF. The CDR3 DNA reads TGTGCCAGCAGTTACAGGACTAGCGGGAGGGTCACAGATACGCAGTATTTT.

This rearrangement joins TRBV28 to TRBJ2-1, with D possibly matching TRBD2 (5 bases). The CDR3 sequence is 12 residues long. V lost 3 bases and J lost 10, with 10 bases in between. CDR1 is MDHEN and CDR2 is SYDVKM in the germline V gene. The CDR3 DNA is TGTGCCAGCAGTTTCTCGACTAAGGAGCAGTTCTTC. The encoded protein is CASSFSTKEQFF.

In this sample, this clonotype turned up many times. The chain uses TRBV28 and TRBJ1-2; 9 bases are shared with TRBD1. The V segment lost 2 bases and the J segment 8 bases; nucleotides outside the gene matches: 6. The CDR3 is 14 amino acids. Germline V lookup: CDR1 MDHEN, CDR2 SYDVKM. The CDR3 sequence is CASSLEQGARGYTF. The CDR3 bases are TGTGCCAGCAGTTTAGAACAGGGGGCGCGGGGCTACACCTTC.

This sequence joins TRBV5-1 and TRBJ2-4; no clear D gene. The CDR3 contains 13 residues. The V and J ends lost 5 bases and 3 bases respectively, with 9 bases between them. Germline lookup yields CDR1 SGHRS and CDR2 YFSETQ. As DNA, the CDR3 is TGCGCCAGCAGAAGTATAGGCAAAAACATTCAGTACTTC. This translates into CASRSIGKNIQYF.

This chain connects TRBV28 to TRBJ1-4, with D perhaps matching TRBD1 (6 bases). V was trimmed by 6 bases and J by 2 bases, leaving 10 bases between them. This CDR3 region has 14 residues. Germline values: CDR1 MDHEN, CDR2 SYDVKM. The DNA of the CDR3 is TGTGCCAGCAGCAATGGGGGCACTAATGAAAAACTGTTTTTT. This sequence encodes CASSNGGTNEKLFF.

The chain carries TRBV28 and TRBJ1-1; possibly TRBD1 for D (5 bases). Germline loops: CDR1 MDHEN, CDR2 SYDVKM. The CDR3 spans 14 residues. Between the trimmed V and J ends, which lost 5 bases and 1 base, there was a span of 11 bases. The CDR3 region is CASSLGTENTEAFF. Here the CDR3 DNA reads TGTGCCAGCAGTCTCGGGACGGAGAACACTGAAGCTTTCTTT.

The rearrangement links TRBV27 to TRBJ2-7, with D unclear. CDR1 is MNHEY and CDR2 is SMNVEV in the germline V gene (reference sequence). The CDR3 runs to 11 residues. V lost 2 bases and J lost 6, with 5 bases in between. The DNA for the CDR3 is TGTGCCAGCAGTTTAGGGGTCGAGCAGTACTTC. This gives the protein CASSLGVEQYF.

The chain combines TRBV27 with TRBJ2-3; no clear D gene. The CDR3 covers 15 residues. V was cut by 5 bases and J by 0 bases, with 12 bases left in between. From germline, CDR1 is MNHEY and CDR2 SMNVEV (reference sequence). The CDR3 coding sequence is TGTGCCAGCAGTCCCCTGCTCATTAGCACAGATACGCAGTATTTT. Its protein product is CASSPLLISTDTQYF.

This CDR3 reads CSVWVGGGAFF. In DNA, the CDR3 is TGCAGCGTTTGGGTGGGCGGGGGAGCTTTCTTT. The V gene is TRBV29-1, the J gene TRBJ1-1; a weak D match, TRBD1 (5 bases). The CDR3 sequence is 11 residues long. The germline gives CDR1 SQVTM, CDR2 ANQGSEA. The germline V and J ends were trimmed by 5 bases and 10 bases, with 14 bases remaining between them.

This clonotype was seen a few times. The chain uses TRBV7-3 and TRBJ2-3, with 8 bases fitting TRBD2. Unmatched junction bases numbered 4, after V lost 2 bases and J lost 0 bases. Germline loops: CDR1 SGHTA, CDR2 FQGTGA. The CDR3 is 16 amino acids. The CDR3, as DNA: TGTGCCAGCAGCTTACGGCTAGCGGGCAGCACAGATACGCAGTATTTT. Translated, it gives CASSLRLAGSTDTQYF.

The CDR3 DNA sequence: TGCGCCAGCAGCTTGTACGGACAGGGCCCCTCTAACTATGGCTACACCTTC. It translates to CASSLYGQGPSNYGYTF. J is TRBJ1-2 and V is TRBV5-1; 8 positions agree with TRBD1. This CDR3 has 17 residues. From germline, CDR1 is SGHRS and CDR2 YFSETQ. The ends lost 1 base at V and 0 bases at J; junction bases unmatched: 8.

In its sample, this clonotype was seen once. The chain joins TRBV28 to TRBJ1-1, with D possibly matching TRBD1 (6 bases). CDR3 length: 12 residues. V was cut by 5 bases and J by 7 bases, with 11 bases left in between. The germline V gene encodes CDR1 MDHEN and CDR2 SYDVKM. This chain's CDR3 is CASSLQGGEAFF. The CDR3, as DNA: TGTGCCAGCAGTCTACAGGGCGGTGAAGCTTTCTTT.

The chain carries TRBV29-1 and TRBJ2-3; 12 bases agree with TRBD2. CDR1 SQVTM and CDR2 ANQGSEA come from the germline V gene. After removal of 8 bases from V and 6 bases from J, the junction contained 12 bases not matched to a gene. This CDR3 contains 15 residues. In nucleotides, the CDR3 is TGCAGCCCCCGACTAGCGGGAGCGGCGCCCGATACGCAGTATTTT. It encodes CSPRLAGAAPDTQYF.

This clonotype was detected only a few times. V and J are TRBV28 and TRBJ2-4; D is tentatively TRBD1 or TRBD2 (5 bases each). The CDR3 extends over 15 amino acids. Germline V gene lookup returns CDR1 MDHEN and CDR2 SYDVKM. V was trimmed by 5 bases and J by 0 bases, leaving 11 bases between them. The CDR3 sequence: CASSARGLAKNIQYF. The CDR3 region has the DNA TGTGCCAGCAGTGCCCGGGGCCTAGCCAAAAACATTCAGTACTTC.

J is TRBJ1-4 and V is TRBV12-3 or TRBV12-4; unclear D gene. The CDR3 has 14 residues. Trimming shortened V by 3 bases and J by 3 bases, and 8 bases separated the two germline ends. CDR3 DNA sequence: TGTGCCAGCAGTTTCCTAGCCTCTAATGAAAAACTGTTTTTT. It yields the protein CASSFLASNEKLFF.

This clonotype has at least ten counts. V is TRBV28 and J is TRBJ2-1; D might be TRBD1 (6 bases). Germline V lookup: CDR1 MDHEN, CDR2 SYDVKM. The CDR3 consists of 14 residues. V was trimmed by 6 bases and J by 8 bases, leaving 17 bases between them. CDR3 sequence reads: CASRLQGTRDEQFF. The CDR3 coding sequence is TGTGCCAGCAGATTACAGGGAACTAGGGATGAGCAGTTCTTC.

V and J are TRBV28 and TRBJ2-1; D gene unclear. V was cut by 2 bases and J by 0 bases, with 11 bases left in between. The length of the CDR3 is 16 residues. Germline CDR1 MDHEN, CDR2 SYDVKM. The CDR3 DNA reads TGTGCCAGCAGTTTACTTGCGCTGAGCTCCTACAATGAGCAGTTCTTC. Translating it yields CASSLLALSSYNEQFF.

This clonotype was seen only a few times. The chain recombines TRBV28 with TRBJ1-2; D is uncertain. With 4 bases removed from V and 5 bases from J, the gap between germline ends came to 8 bases. CDR1 and CDR2 from the germline V gene are MDHEN and SYDVKM. This CDR3 region has 12 residues. CDR3 bases: TGTGCCAGCAGTTGGTTGGAATATGGCTACACCTTC. Protein sequence: CASSWLEYGYTF.

This clonotype was seen repeatedly, ten times or more. The chain uses TRBV5-6 and TRBJ2-7; D might be TRBD2 (5 bases). Trimming took 0 bases from V and 2 from J, leaving 9 bases between them. Per germline, CDR1 SGHDT and CDR2 YYEEEE. The CDR3 spans 14 residues. The CDR3 DNA follows: TGTGCCAGCAGCTTGGCCGGGAAGGCCTACGAGCAGTACTTC. Translation gives CASSLAGKAYEQYF.

In its sample, this clonotype was seen a few times. The rearrangement joins TRBV28 to TRBJ1-1; TRBD1 is a possible D gene (5 bases). Germline V gene lookup returns CDR1 MDHEN and CDR2 SYDVKM. V lost 5 bases and J 2 bases, leaving 27 bases between the germline ends. This CDR3 is built from 19 residues. DNA for the CDR3: TGTGCCAGCAGTCCGAGTCGCGAAGCAGGGACTTTAGGAAACACTGAAGCTTTCTTT. Translated: CASSPSREAGTLGNTEAFF.

The chain combines TRBV6-5 with TRBJ2-7; 8 bases fit TRBD1. Per the germline V gene, CDR1 is MNHEY and CDR2 is SVGAGI. This CDR3 spans 15 amino acids. The trim removed 2 bases at V and 0 bases at J, leaving 3 bases unmatched. CDR3 loop: CASSYDRGLSYEQYF. The CDR3 nucleotides are TGTGCCAGCAGTTACGACAGGGGACTCTCCTACGAGCAGTACTTC.

The sample holds a few counts of this clonotype. The rearrangement joins TRBV4-1 to TRBJ1-1, with 8 bases that match TRBD1. V shed 4 bases and J 5 bases; nucleotides not matched to a gene: 12. Germline V gene lookup returns CDR1 MGHRA and CDR2 YSYEKL. There are 16 residues in the CDR3. The CDR3, as DNA: TGCGCCAGCAGCCGAACGGACAGGGCATCCCGAACTGAAGCTTTCTTT. Translated: CASSRTDRASRTEAFF.

This clonotype was counted many times. The rearrangement joins TRBV5-8 to TRBJ1-5; tentative D call: TRBD1 (6 bases). Germline CDR1 is SGHTS and CDR2 is YDEGEE. This CDR3 has 16 amino acids. Between the trimmed V and J ends, which lost 6 bases and 1 base, there was a span of 17 bases. The CDR3 DNA reads TGTGCCAGCATCCTTGGGGAAACAGGGAGCAATCAGCCCCAGCATTTT. Translation: CASILGETGSNQPQHF.

This clonotype was observed a single time. This chain connects TRBV5-1 to TRBJ2-5, with TRBD2 identical over 11 bases. With V trimmed by 0 bases and J by 3 bases, 4 bases remained unmatched. Per the germline V gene, CDR1 is SGHRS and CDR2 is YFSETQ. The CDR3 is 16 amino acids. CDR3 amino acids: CASSLGLAGPKETQYF. In nucleotides, the CDR3 is TGCGCCAGCAGCTTGGGACTAGCGGGGCCTAAAGAGACCCAGTACTTC.

There are a few counts of this clonotype. The V call is TRBV10-2, the J call TRBJ2-5; TRBD2 matches 7 bases. The V segment lost 8 bases and the J segment 3 bases; nucleotides outside the gene matches: 12. The CDR3 totals 15 residues. Germline CDR1 is WSHSY and CDR2 is SAAADI. In DNA form, the CDR3 reads TGCGCCAGCCTCAAGGCGAAGGGGAGGGAAGAGACCCAGTACTTC. Translation gives CASLKAKGREETQYF.

The genes are TRBV27 and TRBJ1-5; D is perhaps TRBD1 (6 bases). Looked up from germline, CDR1 is MNHEY and CDR2 is SMNVEV (reference sequence). This CDR3 spans 14 amino acids. The ends were cut back, 3 bases at V and 6 bases at J, with 12 bases in the middle. This CDR3 is CASSFLGGGQPQHF. The CDR3 region has the DNA TGTGCCAGCAGTTTTCTCGGGGGCGGTCAGCCCCAGCATTTT.

This clonotype has just a few counts. The CDR3 loop is CASSLRDRGLGGADTQYF. The CDR3 DNA reads as TGTGCCAGCAGTCTCCGGGACAGGGGGCTGGGTGGGGCAGATACGCAGTATTTT. This chain connects TRBV12-3 or TRBV12-4 to TRBJ2-3; TRBD1 agrees at 12 bases. This CDR3 comprises 18 residues. Germline trimming cut 5 bases from V and 4 bases from J; bases unmatched to any gene: 13.

The gene calls are TRBV28 and TRBJ2-1; D unclear. The CDR3 extends over 10 amino acids. The germline V and J ends were trimmed by 5 bases and 8 bases, with 4 bases remaining between them. Germline V gives CDR1 MDHEN, CDR2 SYDVKM. The CDR3 nucleotides are TGTGCCAGCAGTCTCGATGAGCAGTTCTTC. Translating it yields CASSLDEQFF.

This sequence joins TRBV15 and TRBJ1-5; unclear D gene. This CDR3 has 14 residues. The V and J ends lost 3 bases and 0 bases respectively, with 6 bases between them. Germline V gene lookup returns CDR1 LNHNV and CDR2 YYDKDF (reference sequence). CDR3 residues: CATSSFSSNQPQHF. Written as DNA, the CDR3 is TGTGCCACCAGCAGTTTTAGTAGCAATCAGCCCCAGCATTTT.

The sample holds a few counts of this clonotype. The chain uses TRBV6-2 or TRBV6-3 and TRBJ2-5, with D possibly being TRBD1 or TRBD2 (5 bases each). Trimming took off 2 bases at V and 3 bases at J, with 13 bases between the two ends. CDR3 length: 15 amino acids. CDR1 and CDR2 from the germline V gene are MNHEY and SVGEGT. CDR3 sequence reads: CASSYNAQGEETQYF. The CDR3 DNA reads TGTGCCAGCAGTTACAACGCCCAGGGAGAAGAGACCCAGTACTTC.

This clonotype occurred a few times. The V and J genes are TRBV28 and TRBJ2-4; TRBD1 or TRBD2 may be the D gene (6 bases each). The CDR3 is made up of 12 amino acids. Trimming pared 6 bases from V and 11 bases from J, leaving 14 bases between. The germline V gene has CDR1 MDHEN and CDR2 SYDVKM. The CDR3 DNA reads as TGTGCCAGCAGATGGGGTCGGGGGCTTCAGTACTTC. Its translation: CASRWGRGLQYF.

This clonotype was seen more than once but under ten times. The V and J genes are TRBV5-1 and TRBJ1-2; D might be TRBD1 (5 bases). The CDR3 has 14 amino acids. Trimming pared 1 base from V and 7 bases from J, leaving 14 bases between. The V gene's germline CDR1 is SGHRS and CDR2 YFSETQ. CDR3 loop: CASSLMPGSSGYTF. The CDR3 DNA reads as TGCGCCAGCAGCTTGATGCCAGGGAGTAGTGGCTACACCTTC.